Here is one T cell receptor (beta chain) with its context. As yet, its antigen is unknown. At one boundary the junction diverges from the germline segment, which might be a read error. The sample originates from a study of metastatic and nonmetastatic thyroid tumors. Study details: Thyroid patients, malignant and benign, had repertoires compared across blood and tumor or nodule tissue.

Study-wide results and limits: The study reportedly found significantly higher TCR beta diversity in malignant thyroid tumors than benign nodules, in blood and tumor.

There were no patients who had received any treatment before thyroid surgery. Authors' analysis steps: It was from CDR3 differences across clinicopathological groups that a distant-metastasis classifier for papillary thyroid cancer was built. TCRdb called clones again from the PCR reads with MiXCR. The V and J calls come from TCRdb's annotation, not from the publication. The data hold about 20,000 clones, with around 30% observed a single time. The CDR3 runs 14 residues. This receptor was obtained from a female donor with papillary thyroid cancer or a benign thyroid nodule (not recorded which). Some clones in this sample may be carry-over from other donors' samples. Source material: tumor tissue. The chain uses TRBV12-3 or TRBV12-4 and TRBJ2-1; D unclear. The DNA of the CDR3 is TGTGCCAGCAGTTTAGACAGACATGTCAATGAGCAGCTCTTC. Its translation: CASSLDRHVNEQLF.